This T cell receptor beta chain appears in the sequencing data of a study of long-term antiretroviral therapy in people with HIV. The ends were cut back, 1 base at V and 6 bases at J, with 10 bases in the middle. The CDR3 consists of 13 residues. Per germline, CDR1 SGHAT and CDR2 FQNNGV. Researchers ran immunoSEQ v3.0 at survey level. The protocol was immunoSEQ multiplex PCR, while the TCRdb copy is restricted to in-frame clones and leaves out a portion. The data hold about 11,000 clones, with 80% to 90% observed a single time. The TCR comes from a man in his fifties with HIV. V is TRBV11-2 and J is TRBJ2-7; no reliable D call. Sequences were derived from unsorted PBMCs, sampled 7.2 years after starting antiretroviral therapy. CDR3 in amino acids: CASSLAVVSEQYF. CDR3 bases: TGTGCCAGCAGCTTAGCCGTGGTCTCCGAGCAGTACTTC.